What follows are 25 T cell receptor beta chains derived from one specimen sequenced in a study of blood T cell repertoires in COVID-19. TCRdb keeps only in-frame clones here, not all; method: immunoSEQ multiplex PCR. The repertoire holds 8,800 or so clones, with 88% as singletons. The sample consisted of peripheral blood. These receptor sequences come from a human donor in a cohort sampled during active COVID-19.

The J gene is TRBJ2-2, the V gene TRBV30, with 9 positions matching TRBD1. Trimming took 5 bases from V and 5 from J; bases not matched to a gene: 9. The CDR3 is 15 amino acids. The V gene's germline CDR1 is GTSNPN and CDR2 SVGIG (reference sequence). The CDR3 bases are TGTGCCTGGGAGATCCGGGACAGGGTTACCGGGGAGCTGTTTTTT. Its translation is CAWEIRDRVTGELFF.

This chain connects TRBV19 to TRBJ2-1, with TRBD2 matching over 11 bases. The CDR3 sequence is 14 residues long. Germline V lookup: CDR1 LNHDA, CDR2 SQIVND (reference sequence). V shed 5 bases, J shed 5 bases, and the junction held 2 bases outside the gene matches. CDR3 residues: CASSLGLADNEQFF. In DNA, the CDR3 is TGTGCCAGTAGTCTGGGACTAGCGGACAATGAGCAGTTCTTC. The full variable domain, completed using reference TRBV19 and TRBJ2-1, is DGGITQSPKYLFRKEGQNVTLSCEQNLNHDAMYWYRQDPGQGLRLIYYSQIVNDFQKGDIAEGYSVSREKKESFPLTVTSAQKNPTAFYLCASSLGLADNEQFFGPGTRLTVL.

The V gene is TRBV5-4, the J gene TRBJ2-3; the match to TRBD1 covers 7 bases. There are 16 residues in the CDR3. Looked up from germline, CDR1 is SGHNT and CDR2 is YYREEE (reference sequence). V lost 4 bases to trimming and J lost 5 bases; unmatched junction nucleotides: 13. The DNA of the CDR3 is TGTGCCAGCAGCATGAGGAGAAGGGGGCAAAGAGATACGCAGTATTTT. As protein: CASSMRRRGQRDTQYF. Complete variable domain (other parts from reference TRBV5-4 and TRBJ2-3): ETGVTQSPTHLIKTRGQQVTLRCSSQSGHNTVSWYQQALGQGPQFIFQYYREEENGRGNFPPRFSGLQFPNYSSELNVNALELDDSALYLCASSMRRRGQRDTQYFGPGTRLTVL.

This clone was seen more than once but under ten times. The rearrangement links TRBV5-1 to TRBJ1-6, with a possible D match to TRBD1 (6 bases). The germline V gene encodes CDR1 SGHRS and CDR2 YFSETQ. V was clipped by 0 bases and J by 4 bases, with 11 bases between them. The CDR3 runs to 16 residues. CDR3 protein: CASSLVGGAYNSPLHF. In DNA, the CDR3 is TGCGCCAGCAGCTTGGTTGGGGGCGCGTATAATTCACCCCTCCACTTT. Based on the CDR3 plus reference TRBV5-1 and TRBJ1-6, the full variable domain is KAGVTQTPRYLIKTRGQQVTLSCSPISGHRSVSWYQQTPGQGLQFLFEYFSETQRNKGNFPGRFSGRQFSNSRSEMNVSTLELGDSALYLCASSLVGGAYNSPLHFGNGTRLTVT.

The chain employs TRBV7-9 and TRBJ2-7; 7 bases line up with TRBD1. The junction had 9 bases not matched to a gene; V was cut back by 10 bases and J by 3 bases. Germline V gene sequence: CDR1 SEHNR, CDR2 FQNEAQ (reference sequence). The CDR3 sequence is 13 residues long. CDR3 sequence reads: CATETGSVYEQYF. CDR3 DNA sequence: TGTGCCACCGAGACAGGGTCCGTCTACGAGCAGTACTTC. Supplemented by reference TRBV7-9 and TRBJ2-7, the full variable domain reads DTGVSQNPRHKITKRGQNVTFRCDPISEHNRLYWYRQTLGQGPEFLTYFQNEAQLEKSRLLSDRFSAERPKGSFSTLEIQRTEQGDSAMYLCATETGSVYEQYFGPGTRLTVT.

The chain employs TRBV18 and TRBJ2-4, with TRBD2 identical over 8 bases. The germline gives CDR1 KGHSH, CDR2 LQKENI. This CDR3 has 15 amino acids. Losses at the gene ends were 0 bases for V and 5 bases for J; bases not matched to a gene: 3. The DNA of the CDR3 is TGTGCCAGCTCACCACCCGGACTAGCAGAAAACATTCAGTACTTC. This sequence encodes CASSPPGLAENIQYF.

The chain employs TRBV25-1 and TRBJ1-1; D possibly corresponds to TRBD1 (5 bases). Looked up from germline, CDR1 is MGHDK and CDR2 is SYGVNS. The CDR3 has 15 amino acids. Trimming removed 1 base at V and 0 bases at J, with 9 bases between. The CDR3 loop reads CASSEFGTVNTEAFF. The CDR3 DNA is TGTGCCAGCAGTGAATTCGGGACTGTGAACACTGAAGCTTTCTTT.

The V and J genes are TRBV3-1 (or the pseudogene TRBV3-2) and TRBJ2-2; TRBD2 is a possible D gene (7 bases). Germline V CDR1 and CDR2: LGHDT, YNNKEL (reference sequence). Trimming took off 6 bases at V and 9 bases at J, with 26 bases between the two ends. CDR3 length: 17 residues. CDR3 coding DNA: TGTGCCAGCAGTCCTCTTTACAGGGCTAGCGGTTCTAGGGAGCTGTTTTTT. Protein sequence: CASSPLYRASGSRELFF.

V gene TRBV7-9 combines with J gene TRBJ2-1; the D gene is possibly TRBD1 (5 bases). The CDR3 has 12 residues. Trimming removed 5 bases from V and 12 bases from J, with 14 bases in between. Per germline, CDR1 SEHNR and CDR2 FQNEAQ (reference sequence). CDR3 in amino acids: CASSPAGLAQFF. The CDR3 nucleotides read TGTGCCAGCAGCCCAGCAGGGTTGGCGCAGTTCTTC.

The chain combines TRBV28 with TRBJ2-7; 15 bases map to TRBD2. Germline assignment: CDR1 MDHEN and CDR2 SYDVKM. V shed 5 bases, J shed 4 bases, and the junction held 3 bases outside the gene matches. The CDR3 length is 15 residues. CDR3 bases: TGTGCCAGCAGTCCGGGACTAGCGGGAGGTTACGAGCAGTACTTC. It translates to CASSPGLAGGYEQYF.

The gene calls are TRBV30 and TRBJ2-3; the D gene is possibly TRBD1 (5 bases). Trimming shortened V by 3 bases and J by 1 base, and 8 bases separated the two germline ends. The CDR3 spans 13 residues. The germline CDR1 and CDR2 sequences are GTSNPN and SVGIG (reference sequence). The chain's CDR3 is CAWRQGRTDTQYF. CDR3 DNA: TGTGCCTGGAGGCAGGGCCGCACAGATACGCAGTATTTT.

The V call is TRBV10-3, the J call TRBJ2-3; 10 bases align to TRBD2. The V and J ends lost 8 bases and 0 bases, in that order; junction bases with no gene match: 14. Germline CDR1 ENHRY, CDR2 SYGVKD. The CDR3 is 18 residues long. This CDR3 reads CAISRTGLATSSTDTQYF. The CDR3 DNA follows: TGTGCCATCTCACGAACGGGACTAGCGACTTCTAGCACAGATACGCAGTATTTT.

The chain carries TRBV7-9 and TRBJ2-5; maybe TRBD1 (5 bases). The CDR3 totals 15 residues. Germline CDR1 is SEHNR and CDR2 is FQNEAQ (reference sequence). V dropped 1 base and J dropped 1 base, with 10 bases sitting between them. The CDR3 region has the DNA TGTGCCAGCAGCTTAGTGCAGGGCCCCCAAGAGACCCAGTACTTC. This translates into CASSLVQGPQETQYF. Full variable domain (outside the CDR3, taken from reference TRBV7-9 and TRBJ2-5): DTGVSQNPRHKITKRGQNVTFRCDPISEHNRLYWYRQTLGQGPEFLTYFQNEAQLEKSRLLSDRFSAERPKGSFSTLEIQRTEQGDSAMYLCASSLVQGPQETQYFGPGTRLLVL.

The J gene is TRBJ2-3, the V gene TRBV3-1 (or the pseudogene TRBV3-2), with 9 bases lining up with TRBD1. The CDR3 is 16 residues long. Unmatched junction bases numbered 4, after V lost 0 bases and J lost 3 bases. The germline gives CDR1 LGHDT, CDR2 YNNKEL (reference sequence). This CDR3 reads CASSQDPGQGTDTQYF. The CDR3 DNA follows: TGTGCCAGCAGCCAAGATCCCGGACAGGGGACAGATACGCAGTATTTT.

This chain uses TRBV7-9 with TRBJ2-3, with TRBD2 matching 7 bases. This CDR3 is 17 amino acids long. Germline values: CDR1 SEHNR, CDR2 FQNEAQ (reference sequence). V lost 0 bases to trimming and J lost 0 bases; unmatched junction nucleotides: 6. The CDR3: CASSLAPGSGSTDTQYF. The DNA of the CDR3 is TGTGCCAGCAGCTTAGCGCCGGGTAGCGGGAGCACAGATACGCAGTATTTT.

CDR3 in DNA: TGTGCCAGTAGGCCGGGACTAGTTGGAGATACGCAGTATTTT. This encodes CASRPGLVGDTQYF. This chain uses TRBV19 with TRBJ2-3; 8 bases agree with TRBD2. Unmatched junction bases numbered 7, after V lost 6 bases and J lost 5 bases. Germline values: CDR1 LNHDA, CDR2 SQIVND (reference sequence). The CDR3 is 14 amino acids.

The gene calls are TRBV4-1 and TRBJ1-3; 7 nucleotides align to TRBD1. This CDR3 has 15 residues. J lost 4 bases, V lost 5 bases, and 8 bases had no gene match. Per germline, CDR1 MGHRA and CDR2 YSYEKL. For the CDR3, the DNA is TGCGCCAGCAGCTACGGAGGGACAGCGGGAAACACCATATATTTT. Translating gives CASSYGGTAGNTIYF.

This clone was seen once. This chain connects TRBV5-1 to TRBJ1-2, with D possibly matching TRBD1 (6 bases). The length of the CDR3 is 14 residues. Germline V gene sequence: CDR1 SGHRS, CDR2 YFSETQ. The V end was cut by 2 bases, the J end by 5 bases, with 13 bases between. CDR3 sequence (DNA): TGCGCCAGCAGCTTCGGACAGAGTATTTATGGCTACACCTTC. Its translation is CASSFGQSIYGYTF.

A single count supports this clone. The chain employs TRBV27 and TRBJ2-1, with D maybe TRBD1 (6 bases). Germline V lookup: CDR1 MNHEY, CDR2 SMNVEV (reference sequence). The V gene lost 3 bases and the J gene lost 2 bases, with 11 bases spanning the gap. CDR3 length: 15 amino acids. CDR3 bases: TGTGCCAGCAGTTTTTCGGCAGGGGCCTACAATGAGCAGTTCTTC. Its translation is CASSFSAGAYNEQFF.

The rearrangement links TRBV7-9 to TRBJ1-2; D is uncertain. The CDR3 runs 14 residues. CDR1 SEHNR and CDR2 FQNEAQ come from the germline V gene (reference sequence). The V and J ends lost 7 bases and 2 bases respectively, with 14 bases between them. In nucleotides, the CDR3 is TGTGCCAGCATCGGTGCTCGGCGGAACTATGGCTACACCTTC. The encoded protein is CASIGARRNYGYTF.

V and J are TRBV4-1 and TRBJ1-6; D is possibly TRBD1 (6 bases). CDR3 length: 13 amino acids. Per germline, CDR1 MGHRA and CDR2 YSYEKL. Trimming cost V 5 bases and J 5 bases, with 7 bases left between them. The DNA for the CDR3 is TGCGCCAGCAGCGGACAGAATAATTCACCCCTCCACTTT. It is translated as CASSGQNNSPLHF.

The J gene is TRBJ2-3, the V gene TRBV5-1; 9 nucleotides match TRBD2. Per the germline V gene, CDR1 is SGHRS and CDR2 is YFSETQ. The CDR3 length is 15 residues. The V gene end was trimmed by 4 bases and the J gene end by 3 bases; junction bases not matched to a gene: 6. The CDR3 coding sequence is TGCGCCAGCAGCCCGGGACTAGCTAGAACAGATACGCAGTATTTT. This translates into CASSPGLARTDTQYF.

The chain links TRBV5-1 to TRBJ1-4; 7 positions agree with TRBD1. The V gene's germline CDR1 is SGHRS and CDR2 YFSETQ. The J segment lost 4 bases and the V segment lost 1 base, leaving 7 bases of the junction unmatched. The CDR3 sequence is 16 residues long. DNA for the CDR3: TGCGCCAGCAGCTTGTCGGCAGGGGGAGGTAATGAAAAACTGTTTTTT. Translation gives CASSLSAGGGNEKLFF.

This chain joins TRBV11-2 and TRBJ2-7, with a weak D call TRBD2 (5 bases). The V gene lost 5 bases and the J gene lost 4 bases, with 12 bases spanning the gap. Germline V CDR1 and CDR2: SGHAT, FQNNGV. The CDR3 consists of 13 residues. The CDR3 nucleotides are TGTGCCAGCAGCGAGGAGGCAGCTTACGAGCAGTACTTC. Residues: CASSEEAAYEQYF.

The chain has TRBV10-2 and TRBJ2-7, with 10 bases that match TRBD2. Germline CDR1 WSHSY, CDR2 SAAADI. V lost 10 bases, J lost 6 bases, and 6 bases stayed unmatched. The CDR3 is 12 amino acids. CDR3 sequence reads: CATLAGGPEQYF. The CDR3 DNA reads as TGCGCCACCTTAGCGGGAGGCCCCGAGCAGTACTTC.